This T cell receptor (beta chain) was recovered during a study of cytomegalovirus exposure and HLA in healthy donors (dated by TCRdb to 2016 to 2017). Study-level background: An earlier analysis of 587 of the donors reported 250 to 350 Gb of sequence data and around 120 million unique TCR beta sequences obtained from roughly 170 million T cells. All discovery cohort repertoires had been generated on a single sequencing platform. Approximately 300 gigabases of sequencing data and about 92 million unique TCR sequences made up an early release that covered around 640 HLA-typed donors. The genetic ancestry cluster associated with self-reported Caucasian donors included 81% of the roughly 410 genotyped donors. The study used immunosequencing to profile the T cell repertoires of approximately 640 subjects and linked those repertoires to cytomegalovirus serostatus. Across 300 to 500 genotyped donors of the cohort, an average of approximately 240,000 unique TCR beta nucleotide sequences per donor were sequenced, and roughly a sixth of those sequences were non-productive. To predict cytomegalovirus infection status, the study combined high-throughput TCR immunosequencing, statistical association of individual TCRs with disease status, and machine learning. A separate validation cohort of over a hundred different subjects was used in addition to the roughly 640-subject first cohort. A later genetic analysis took genome-wide SNP genotypes for about 65% of the 666 donors and used that subset as a discovery cohort. A later analysis re-examined previously published TCR beta repertoires from several hundred donors and added high-resolution HLA genotyping to investigate patterns of TCR occurrence. Class I and class II HLA loci were covered by the typing at four-digit resolution. The study aimed to test whether cataloging public T cell receptors could reveal signatures of past pathogen exposure. Donor age, sex, ethnicity and CMV serostatus were compiled together with the repertoire data. An earlier analysis of about 600 of the donors used high-throughput TCR beta sequencing to judge whether each TCR beta V gene segment behaved as functional or pseudogenic. Typing coverage varied by locus: roughly 620-640 donors for A, B, C, DRB1 and DQB1; about 520 for DQA1; some 610 for DPA1; 450 to 480 for DPB1. Rather than using new phenotypic data, the later analysis identified candidate immune exposures from TCR beta sequences and from how often those sequences occurred across donors. Because of strong linkage in the cohort, a handful of DR-DQ haplotypes were treated as single units for association and clustering.

To note about this clone: It has no known antigen specificity. Base qualities are not provided; no much larger clone lies one nucleotide away.

In total, about 650 healthy bone marrow donors made up the cohort. Cohort members were all nominally healthy when sampled, although unrecorded immune exposures were likely present. The donor was CMV seronegative and was included in the group of several hundred seronegative cohort members. Each donor provided a peripheral blood sample, and peripheral blood mononuclear cells were used for TCR beta sequencing. The Qiagen DNeasy Blood Extraction Kit was used to extract genomic DNA from the blood cell samples. The library was obtained by the immunoSEQ multiplex PCR assay. A mixture of 60 forward primers for TCR Vbeta segments and 13 reverse primers for TCR Jbeta segments was used in the multiplex PCR. The CDR3 region of rearranged TCR beta genes was amplified from genomic DNA with a multiplex PCR assay. On the Illumina HiSeq System, the amplified TCR beta libraries were sequenced as 87-base-pair reads. In the source study's methods: In a later analysis, approximately 74 million unique TCR beta chains were counted across the roughly 610 repertoires, and roughly 10 million of these chains were shared by at least two donors. A nearest-neighbor algorithm error-corrected the raw reads and collapsed the reads into unique sequences, merging closely related sequences to remove PCR and sequencing errors. To assign V, D and J gene segments, CDR3 sequences were aligned to IMGT reference sequences. For a sequence to be retained, a match of at least six nucleotides to both a V gene segment and a J gene segment was required. Rearrangements were classified as productive when the CDR3 lacked stop codons and remained in frame with V and J, and all other rearrangements were classified as non-productive. CDR3 was defined according to IMGT convention as the region running from the second conserved V-encoded cysteine to the conserved J-encoded phenylalanine. In an earlier analysis of around 540 of the donors, sequences lacking an unambiguous match to a single V gene segment were excluded. In an earlier analysis of about 590 of the donors, a V segment was called functional when productive rearrangements were above 56.7%, and segregating when the standard deviation between donors exceeded 5%. To diagnose cytomegalovirus status from the catalog of TCR beta chain sequences, a statistical classification framework was built. In a later analysis, V and J genes were assigned by comparing TCR nucleotide sequences against IMGT/GENE-DB human TR gene sequences. Using the TCRdist pipeline, a later analysis assigned CDR3 sequences along with most-parsimonious VDJ recombination scenarios. In a later analysis, each TCR beta chain was defined by its CDR3 amino acid sequence together with its V-gene family, and reads without a unique V-gene family were excluded. In a later analysis, 550 to 650 highly shared, low-generation-probability nucleotide sequences were removed to address suspected cross-contamination and a sequencing artifact. In a later analysis, a clonal expansion index was calculated for each public chain from normalized within-repertoire ranks of inferred template counts. In a later analysis, generation probabilities were computed using a VDJ recombination model fitted to out-of-frame rearrangements, and the results were checked against IGoR. A later analysis scored TCR-TCR, TCR-HLA and TCR-CMV co-occurrence with hypergeometric tests, applying a repertoire-size bias correction to TCR pairs. A later analysis estimated false discovery rates by permuting HLA or CMV assignments 20 times. In a later analysis, co-occurring TCRs were grouped with DBSCAN, and TCRdist sequence similarity was added when clustering was performed within HLA-allele-positive subsets. Co-occurrence clustering excluded repertoires with fewer than 30,000 or more than 120,000 public chains, plus five with anomalous nucleotide sharing. Here the immuneACCESS table is served through TCRdb, limited to in-frame sequences with V and J called. Missing clones are a known gap in these copies; in checked studies unresolved V genes cover under half, and the rest lacks a known reason. For V, J and clone size, that table is used; D and trimming come from the DNA. The sample table contains a few hundred thousand clones; only one count was recorded for 92% of them. About 1.5% of the sample goes to the ten largest clones.

What the research found in general, with its limitations: CMV serostatus was the only immune exposure information available for the cohort. In vitro tests confirmed that three of the cytomegalovirus-associated TCR beta chains recognize cytomegalovirus antigens. In a later analysis, HLA-associated TCR beta chains were found to be more clonally expanded and to have lower generation probabilities than equally common non-associated chains. The sequencing pipeline was judged likely to have produced a cluster of highly shared sequence variants as a technical artifact. Correlated functional status among segregating V segments might reflect linkage disequilibrium, but an unknown experimental factor could not be ruled out. According to the authors, the approach could potentially be generalized to other disease states and immunological phenotypes. When HLA alleles, especially DR and DQ, strongly co-occurred, attributing TCR associations to individual alleles was difficult. Because counts were too low, 15 or so rarely observed V segments, including chromosome 9 orphons, were excluded from the earlier analysis of 587 of the donors. The 87-base-pair reads could not distinguish some IMGT-functional V segments, including TRBV6-2 and TRBV6-3, so those segments were excluded. In a later analysis, TCR association rates were found to vary across HLA loci, with the most associated TCRs seen for DRB1 alleles and the fewest for HLA-C alleles. The study gave a list of 150 to 200 TCR beta chains associated with cytomegalovirus. While some public TCRs were present in many individuals, most TCR sequences turned up only very rarely across donors. An association between a missense DCLRE1C variant and V-gene and J-gene trimming of TCR beta chains was found in a later genetic analysis and replicated in an independent cohort. In this cohort, only TCR beta chains were sequenced, and detectable features were limited by the absence of alpha or paired-chain data. In a later genetic analysis, fewer N-insertions in productive TCRs were reported among donors in an Asian-associated ancestry cluster than the 666-donor mean. Cytomegalovirus status was reported to be diagnosed by the classifier with high specificity and sensitivity in both the original and validation cohorts. An earlier analysis of 587 of the donors showed that most TCR beta V segments appeared in productive rearrangements either about 87% or about 30% of the time, which broadly matched IMGT annotations. In a later analysis, more than 15,000 TCR beta sequences were associated with specific HLA alleles at a false discovery rate of 0.05. In a later analysis, most CMV-associated TCR beta chains were found to appear HLA-restricted, with HLA associations seemingly driven largely by CMV exposure. The presence/absence analyses assumed that sequencing depth was roughly uniform across donors, and that assumption may not be true. Because HLA typing was missing for some donors at each locus, association tests included only the typed subset. A further reported finding was that TCR beta sequences accurately predicted the HLA-A and HLA-B alleles for most subjects in the first cohort. According to a later analysis, parvovirus B19, influenza, CMV and Epstein-Barr virus appeared linked to several top co-occurrence clusters.

Counted from cysteine to phenylalanine, this CDR3 has 15 amino acids. The retained sequence is limited to the CDR3, 45 bases, with the frame set at the first base. V lost 7 bases and J lost 7 bases, and the count of bases not matched to a germline gene is 11. Taken from the germline V gene (reference sequence), the CDR1 and CDR2 loops are MNHEY and SMNVEV. The chain joins TRBV27 to TRBJ2-2, with 8 central nucleotides matching TRBD1. The source of this sequence is a girl aged 2 to 9 in good health and CMV-seronegative. Sequences were obtained from PBMCs. The CDR3 protein is CASILQGGNGGELFF. The DNA reads as follows: TGTGCCAGCATCCTACAGGGGGGCAACGGCGGGGAGCTGTTTTTT.